This T cell receptor beta chain originates from a study of cytomegalovirus exposure and HLA in healthy donors. The germline V gene encodes CDR1 LNHDA and CDR2 SQIVND (reference sequence). The CDR3 covers 13 residues. The J segment lost 5 bases and the V segment lost 3 bases, leaving 1 base of the junction unmatched. This clone was detected only a few times. Method: immunoSEQ multiplex PCR; TCRdb's copy keeps in-frame clones and lacks some. This table holds about 330,000 clones, around 86% found once. The chain joins TRBV19 to TRBJ2-1, with 7 nucleotides matching TRBD1. The material sequenced was PBMCs. This TCR came from a woman younger than 30 in good health and CMV-seronegative. The CDR3 region has the DNA TGTGCCAGTAGTATTGGGACAGACAATGAGCAGTTCTTC. This codes for CASSIGTDNEQFF.